The T cell receptor beta chain under discussion was sequenced for a study of blood T cells in healthy people across ages. Healthy Caucasians from Russia aged about 6 to 90 served as donors. Each sample had at least 6 million PBMCs isolated. The V segment lost 3 bases and the J segment 4 bases; nucleotides outside the gene matches: 1. CDR1 is SGHNT and CDR2 is YYREEE in the germline V gene (reference sequence). The CDR3 spans 13 residues. Sample-barcoded 5' priming and a J-beta primer mix drove a second PCR of about 6 to 12 cycles. Carrying 12 random nucleotides, a template-switch adaptor labeled each individual cDNA molecule. TCRdb reprocessed the 5' RACE reads with MiXCR, giving one entry per CDR3 protein. The sample consists of about 640,000 distinct CDR3 sequences, 58% of them appearing once. This clonotype was detected many times.

This chain connects TRBV5-4 to TRBJ2-5, with TRBD1 matching 9 bases. This receptor was identified in a man aged 60 to 69 in good health. The sequenced sample consisted of blood. This CDR3 is CASSSTGGETQYF. The CDR3 DNA sequence: TGTGCCAGCAGCTCGACAGGGGGAGAGACCCAGTACTTC.